These 9 T cell receptor beta chains were sequenced from one sample in a study of human T cells and chemical hapten exposure. TCRdb re-analysed the RACE reads in MiXCR, keeping a single row per CDR3 protein. The data hold about 85,000 distinct CDR3 sequences, with roughly 10% observed a single time. Specified time point: patch test 2, 6 weeks after DPC sensitization. Treatment reported: therapeutic diphenylcyclopropenone sensitization with weekly scalp DPC. The sample consisted of whole blood, taken in connection with sensitization to the hapten diphenylcyclopropenone (DPC). Source of these receptors: a man aged 18 to 30 with alopecia areata. Some clones in this sample may be carry-over from other donors' samples.

The J gene is TRBJ2-1, the V gene TRBV27; D is uncertain. CDR1 and CDR2 (germline): MNHEY, SMNVEV (reference sequence). Trimming shortened V by 6 bases and J by 7 bases, and 13 bases separated the two germline ends. The CDR3 has 13 residues. In nucleotides, the CDR3 is TGTGCCAGCAGGGGGTTACCGAGGAATGAGCAGTTCTTC. This encodes CASRGLPRNEQFF.

There are many counts of this clonotype. The chain carries TRBV20-1 and TRBJ1-6; 7 nucleotides match TRBD1. V trimming: 4 bases; J trimming: 1 base; junction bases outside the gene matches: 7. CDR3 length equals 16 residues. CDR1 DFQATT and CDR2 SNEGSKA come from the germline V gene (reference sequence). The CDR3 reads CSAMRGGASYNSPLHF. CDR3 nucleotides: TGCAGTGCTATGCGAGGGGGCGCATCCTATAATTCACCCCTCCACTTT.

The table lists this clonotype with many counts. The chain uses TRBV7-6 and TRBJ2-7; D is unresolved. From germline, CDR1 is SGHVS and CDR2 FNYEAQ. The CDR3 sequence is 14 residues long. V lost 5 bases and J lost 3, with 14 bases in between. CDR3 in amino acids: CASSQHGPYYEQYV. CDR3 sequence (DNA): TGTGCCAGCAGCCAGCATGGACCCTACTACGAGCAGTACGTC.

The gene calls are TRBV4-1 and TRBJ1-1; TRBD1 aligns across 8 bases. The CDR3 has 15 amino acids. Germline CDR1 is MGHRA and CDR2 is YSYEKL. Germline trimming cut 1 base from V and 11 bases from J; bases unmatched to any gene: 12. The CDR3 here is CASSQGGTGTGWAFF. For the CDR3, the DNA is TGCGCCAGCAGCCAAGGGGGGACCGGGACAGGTTGGGCTTTCTTT.

The table lists this clonotype with many counts. The chain links TRBV19 to TRBJ2-3; 9 bases map to TRBD2. From germline, CDR1 is LNHDA and CDR2 SQIVND (reference sequence). This CDR3 region has 14 residues. J was trimmed by 3 bases and V by 8 bases; bases with no gene match: 6. Written as DNA, the CDR3 is TGTGCCAGTTCGCGGGGGGGCCCTACAGATACGCAGTATTTT. This translates into CASSRGGPTDTQYF.

This clonotype was counted only a few times. The J gene is TRBJ1-3, the V gene TRBV20-1; D remains unclear. Germline V gene sequence: CDR1 DFQATT, CDR2 SNEGSKA (reference sequence). The CDR3 covers 12 residues. V was clipped by 3 bases and J by 9 bases, with 12 bases between them. Written as DNA, the CDR3 is TGCAGTGCTAGGAGCCTGGATCCCACCATATATTTT. This codes for CSARSLDPTIYF.

This clonotype has at least ten counts. This rearrangement joins TRBV29-1 to TRBJ2-1, with a possible D match to TRBD1 (5 bases). The CDR3 runs to 13 residues. Trimming removed 3 bases at V and 6 bases at J, with 12 bases between. In germline, CDR1 is SQVTM, CDR2 ANQGSEA. CDR3 sequence reads: CSVEATVGNEQFF. The CDR3 DNA follows: TGCAGCGTTGAGGCGACAGTGGGCAATGAGCAGTTCTTC.

This clonotype has just a few counts. The genes are TRBV6-6 and TRBJ2-3; tentative D call: TRBD1 (6 bases). The CDR3 sequence is 15 residues long. From germline, CDR1 is MNHNY and CDR2 SVGAGI (reference sequence). V was trimmed by 2 bases and J by 6 bases, leaving 15 bases between them. The CDR3 DNA is TGTGCCAGCAGTTACACCACAGGGTTAGGGGATACGCAGTATTTT. Translated, it gives CASSYTTGLGDTQYF.

This clonotype was picked up many times. The chain employs TRBV7-8 and TRBJ2-1; D is perhaps TRBD2 (5 bases). The CDR3 is made up of 13 amino acids. Germline V lookup: CDR1 SGHVS, CDR2 FQNEAQ. With 3 bases removed from V and 4 bases from J, the gap between germline ends came to 7 bases. The CDR3 DNA reads TGTGCCAGCAGCTTTGAGCGGTACAATGAGCAGTTCTTC. Translating it yields CASSFERYNEQFF.